These 4 T cell receptor beta chains share one sample of origin, sequenced in a study of cytomegalovirus exposure and HLA in healthy donors. Method: immunoSEQ multiplex PCR; TCRdb's copy keeps in-frame clones and lacks some. The sample has 110,000 or so clones; approximately 95% are singletons. The material sequenced was PBMCs. These receptors all come from a woman aged 18-29 years in good health and CMV-seronegative.

This chain links TRBV2 with TRBJ2-1; the match to TRBD1 covers 8 bases. Looked up from germline, CDR1 is SNHLY and CDR2 is FYNNEI. Germline trimming cut 6 bases from V and 5 bases from J; bases unmatched to any gene: 12. The CDR3 runs 16 residues. CDR3 coding DNA: TGTGCCAGCAGCCGCGGTTTGGGACAGGAAAACAATGAGCAGTTCTTC. It is translated as CASSRGLGQENNEQFF.

V is TRBV5-6 and J is TRBJ2-3; 10 nucleotides line up with TRBD2. The CDR3 runs 17 residues. Germline loops: CDR1 SGHDT, CDR2 YYEEEE. V was clipped by 3 bases and J by 6 bases; unmatched bases: 13. The CDR3 region has the DNA TGTGCCAGCAGCTGGCTAGCGGGGGCCTCCGAGGGGGATACGCAGTATTTT. Translation gives CASSWLAGASEGDTQYF.

The V call is TRBV5-5, the J call TRBJ2-7; a possible D gene is TRBD1 (5 bases). The germline V gene encodes CDR1 SGHKS and CDR2 YYEKEE (reference sequence). V was cut by 3 bases and J by 0 bases, with 16 bases left in between. The CDR3 is 16 residues long. CDR3 nucleotides: TGTGCCAGCAGCTCCCAACCTTCGACAGCCTCCTACGAGCAGTACTTC. Translated, it gives CASSSQPSTASYEQYF.

The rearrangement links TRBV12-5 to TRBJ2-1; 12 bases align to TRBD2. The CDR3 covers 18 residues. Looked up from germline, CDR1 is LGHNT and CDR2 is FRNRAP. The V gene end was trimmed by 7 bases and the J gene end by 7 bases; junction bases not matched to a gene: 17. The CDR3 DNA is TGTGCTAGTGCAAAGGGGACAAGATCTAGCGGGGGGGCTAATGAGCAGTTCTTC. This sequence encodes CASAKGTRSSGGANEQFF.